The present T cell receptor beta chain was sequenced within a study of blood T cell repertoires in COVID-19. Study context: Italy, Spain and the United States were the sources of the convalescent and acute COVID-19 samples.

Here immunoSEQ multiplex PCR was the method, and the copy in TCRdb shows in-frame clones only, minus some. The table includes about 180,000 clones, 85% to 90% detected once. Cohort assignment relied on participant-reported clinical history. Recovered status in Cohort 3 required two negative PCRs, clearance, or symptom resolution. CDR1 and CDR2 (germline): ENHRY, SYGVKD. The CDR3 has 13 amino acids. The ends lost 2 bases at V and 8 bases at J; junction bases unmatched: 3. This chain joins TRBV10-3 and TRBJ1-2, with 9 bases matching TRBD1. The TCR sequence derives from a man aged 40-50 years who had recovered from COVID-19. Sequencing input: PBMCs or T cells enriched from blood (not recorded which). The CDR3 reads CAISEDRGEGYTF. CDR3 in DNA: TGTGCCATCAGTGAGGACAGGGGGGAAGGCTACACCTTC.